A single sample is the source of the 15 T cell receptor beta chains below, sequenced in a study of vaccination effects on CD4 cells after COVID-19. This table comes from immunoSEQ multiplex PCR, and its TCRdb copy is limited to in-frame clones, with some not included. The data contain 78,000 or so clones, about 79% of them singletons. Antigen specificity for these receptors is unknown. Before any sequencing was done, the ViraFEST assay used viral peptide pools to expand antigen-specific CD4+ T cells. Isolating CD4+ T cells followed approximately nine days of culture. Vaccine recipients had no previous SARS-CoV-2 infection; their nucleocapsid antibodies were negative. The starting material was CD4+ T cells from PBMCs cultured with SARS-CoV-2 spike peptides, obtained before COVID-19 vaccination. The receptors stem from a human donor who received a COVID-19 vaccine.

J is TRBJ2-5 and V is TRBV19, with D possibly TRBD1 on 5 matching bases. This CDR3 has 14 amino acids. V was shortened by 7 bases and J by 4 bases, with 16 bases between the two germline ends. CDR1 and CDR2 from the germline V gene are LNHDA and SQIVND (reference sequence). CDR3 nucleotide sequence: TGTGCCAGTAACTGGGGCTACGGTAGAGAGACCCAGTACTTC. It is translated as CASNWGYGRETQYF.

This rearrangement joins TRBV18 to TRBJ2-1, with 9 nucleotides matching TRBD1. Germline-derived CDR1 and CDR2 are KGHSH and LQKENI. J was trimmed by 6 bases and V by 3 bases; bases with no gene match: 9. This CDR3 region has 16 residues. The CDR3 DNA follows: TGTGCCAGCTCACCCCCCGGGACAGGGTCGGCCAATGAGCAGTTCTTC. Translating it yields CASSPPGTGSANEQFF.

The CDR3 is CASSRPTGGSSYNEQFF. The CDR3 nucleotides read TGCGCCAGCAGCCGGCCTACAGGGGGGAGCTCCTACAATGAGCAGTTCTTC. The rearrangement uses TRBV4-1 and TRBJ2-1; 8 bases map to TRBD1. From germline, CDR1 is MGHRA and CDR2 YSYEKL. Trimming at V came to 4 bases and at J to 0 bases, leaving 8 bases not matched to a gene. The CDR3 sequence is 17 residues long.

The chain has TRBV6-5 and TRBJ2-2; D gene unclear. Looked up from germline, CDR1 is MNHEY and CDR2 is SVGAGI. Trimming removed 4 bases at V and 2 bases at J, with 11 bases between. The CDR3 contains 15 residues. For the CDR3, the DNA is TGTGCCAGCAGTTCTCTTCCTTCTAACACCGGGGAGCTGTTTTTT. This codes for CASSSLPSNTGELFF.

The genes are TRBV6-6 and TRBJ1-5; D is unresolved. Germline lookup yields CDR1 MNHNY and CDR2 SVGAGI (reference sequence). This CDR3 is built from 16 residues. Trimming removed 0 bases at V and 0 bases at J, with 9 bases between. CDR3 in DNA: TGTGCCAGCAGTTACTCGGGAGGTGTTAGCAATCAGCCCCAGCATTTT. This encodes CASSYSGGVSNQPQHF.

The genes are TRBV28 and TRBJ2-1; 7 bases align to TRBD1. V shed 6 bases, J shed 8 bases, and the junction held 4 bases outside the gene matches. This CDR3 contains 12 residues. Per germline, CDR1 MDHEN and CDR2 SYDVKM. CDR3 residues: CASRTGEYEQFF. The CDR3 coding sequence is TGTGCCAGCAGAACAGGGGAGTATGAGCAGTTCTTC.

This clone turned up a few times. The chain is built from TRBV24-1 and TRBJ2-1; D perhaps matches TRBD2 (5 bases). V was pared by 5 bases and J by 9 bases, with 13 bases between. The V gene's germline CDR1 is KGHDR and CDR2 SFDVKD. The CDR3 contains 13 residues. The CDR3 loop is CATSVGPGSEQFF. The CDR3 coding sequence is TGTGCCACCAGTGTGGGTCCGGGAAGTGAGCAGTTCTTC.

This clone appeared a few times. The chain is built from TRBV9 and TRBJ1-3; D not resolved. This CDR3 region has 15 residues. V was trimmed by 3 bases and J by 4 bases, leaving 14 bases between them. Germline CDR1 is SGDLS and CDR2 is YYNGEE. CDR3 sequence: CASSALHRSGNTIYF. The CDR3 DNA reads TGTGCCAGCAGCGCATTACACCGGTCAGGAAACACCATATATTTT.

This clone was recorded once. The chain is built from TRBV27 and TRBJ2-5; 15 positions agree with TRBD2. The V gene's germline CDR1 is MNHEY and CDR2 SMNVEV (reference sequence). V trimming: 0 bases; J trimming: 1 base; junction bases outside the gene matches: 6. The CDR3 consists of 19 residues. CDR3 DNA sequence: TGTGCCAGCAGTTTATCGGGACTAGCGGGGGGACGGATCCAAGAGACCCAGTACTTC. Translating it yields CASSLSGLAGGRIQETQYF.

This CDR3 reads CASSLEPDTQYF. CDR3 DNA: TGTGCCAGCAGCTTAGAACCTGATACGCAGTATTTT. The chain recombines TRBV11-1 with TRBJ2-3; D is unclear. The CDR3 length is 12 residues. The V gene lost 1 base and the J gene lost 6 bases, with 5 bases spanning the gap. Germline V gene data show CDR1 as SGHAT and CDR2 as FQDESV (reference sequence).

This sequence joins TRBV5-1 and TRBJ2-3; 7 bases are shared with TRBD1. The CDR3 loop spans 15 amino acids. With 4 bases clipped from V and 6 bases from J, the junction kept 11 bases outside the gene matches. Germline CDR1 and CDR2: SGHRS and YFSETQ. The CDR3 coding sequence is TGCGCCAGCAGCCCCCCCGGGACAGCTTCCGATACGCAGTATTTT. Protein: CASSPPGTASDTQYF. The variable domain in full, with the rest retrieved from reference TRBV5-1 and TRBJ2-3, is KAGVTQTPRYLIKTRGQQVTLSCSPISGHRSVSWYQQTPGQGLQFLFEYFSETQRNKGNFPGRFSGRQFSNSRSEMNVSTLELGDSALYLCASSPPGTASDTQYFGPGTRLTVL.

The chain is built from TRBV30 and TRBJ1-6; no clear D gene. V lost 4 bases and J lost 8, with 12 bases in between. Germline V lookup: CDR1 GTSNPN, CDR2 SVGIG (reference sequence). There are 13 residues in the CDR3. This CDR3 is CAWNQASHSPLHF. In DNA, the CDR3 is TGTGCCTGGAACCAAGCCTCACATTCACCCCTCCACTTT.

The J gene is TRBJ1-5, the V gene TRBV4-1, with 7 bases identical to TRBD1. Germline CDR1 reads MGHRA; CDR2 reads YSYEKL. V gave up 5 bases and J gave up 2 bases; unmatched junction bases: 15. This CDR3 is 18 amino acids long. This CDR3 is CASSYRDSRISGNQPQHF. For the CDR3, the DNA is TGCGCCAGCAGCTACCGGGACAGTCGAATCTCGGGCAATCAGCCCCAGCATTTT.

The chain joins TRBV6-1 to TRBJ1-4; possibly TRBD1 for D (5 bases). The germline V gene has CDR1 MNHNS and CDR2 SASEGT. The CDR3 sequence is 17 residues long. Trimming left V 3 bases short and J 0 bases short, with 14 bases between. CDR3 nucleotide sequence: TGTGCCAGCAGTGATTCAGGGACCGAAGCAACTAATGAAAAACTGTTTTTT. Translated: CASSDSGTEATNEKLFF.

This clone has more than one count but fewer than ten. This chain uses TRBV6-6 with TRBJ1-2, with D hard to call. With 4 bases removed from V and 3 bases from J, the gap between germline ends came to 12 bases. CDR3 size: 14 residues. The germline V gene has CDR1 MNHNY and CDR2 SVGAGI (reference sequence). In DNA, the CDR3 is TGTGCCAGCAGTTCGCAGACGGGCGACTATGGCTACACCTTC. It codes for CASSSQTGDYGYTF.